The rows below give T cell receptor beta chains drawn from one sample of a study of shared clonotypes between healthy human individuals. The table came from immunoSEQ multiplex PCR; TCRdb's copy has only in-frame clones and leaves some out. The sample lists over a million clones; around 74% were seen once. The sequenced sample consisted of memory CD4+ T cells sorted from blood. Every receptor here comes from a young man in good health. Each CDR3 is given with its conserved first and last residue. A D gene is named only where the DNA matches it firmly. Clone size is not always given. Where it is, it says once, few, many or a class for expanded clones.

TRBJ2-7 | . | . | TRBV6-1 | TGTGCCAGCAGTGGGCTTTACGAGCAGTACTTC | CASSGLYEQYF
TRBJ2-3 | . | . | TRBV30 | TGTGCCTGGAGTGTTCCTAACACAGATACGCAGTATTTT | CAWSVPNTDTQYF
TRBJ2-1 | once | . | TRBV18 | TGTGCCAGCTCACCAATCCTGGCCAATGAGCAGTTCTTC | CASSPILANEQFF
TRBJ2-2 | many | . | TRBV4-1 | TGCGCCAGCAGCCCTCCGAGACAGACCACCGGGGAGCTGTTTTTT | CASSPPRQTTGELFF
TRBJ2-7 | . | . | TRBV21-1 | TGTGCCAGCAGCCCCAGTTTGAAGGGGTGCGGGAACTGGGTTTACGAGCAGTACTTC | CASSPSLKGCGNWVYEQYF
TRBJ2-7 | once | . | TRBV28 | TGTGCCAGCAGTTTCCCCCAAAGCTCCTACGAGCAGTACTTC | CASSFPQSSYEQYF
TRBJ2-7 | . | TRBD2 | TRBV18 | TGTGCCAGCTCCGCTAGCGGGATTCATAACGAGCAGTACTTC | CASSASGIHNEQYF
TRBJ1-2 | . | TRBD1 | TRBV29-1 | TGCAGCGTTTCTCCGACAGGGGGCAAAAGCTACACCTTC | CSVSPTGGKSYTF
TRBJ2-5 | many | . | TRBV9 | TGTGCCAGCAGCCCAGCAGGGGCCCCTCTCCAAGAGACCCAGTACTTC | CASSPAGAPLQETQYF
TRBJ1-2 | . | . | TRBV29-1 | TGCAGCGGTGGCGTGGAGTCATACTATGGCTACACCTTC | CSGGVESYYGYTF
TRBJ2-5 | . | . | TRBV9 | TGTGCCAGCAGCCCCGGGTTTGAGACCCAGTACTTC | CASSPGFETQYF
TRBJ2-5 | . | TRBD1 | TRBV11-2 | TGTGCCAGCAGCTCCATCCCAGGGGGAGCAGAGACCCAGTACTTC | CASSSIPGGAETQYF
TRBJ1-6 | . | . | TRBV4-3 | TGCGCCAGCAGCCAAGAAGGGTTGGGACCCCTCCACTTT | CASSQEGLGPLHF
TRBJ2-3 | . | TRBD1 | TRBV6-1 | TGTGCCAGCCGGGACAGGGGCACCTATACGCAGTATTTT | CASRDRGTYTQYF
TRBJ1-6 | . | TRBD1 | TRBV2 | TGTGCCAGCAGCCCCCGGGACAGGGAGGTCCATAATTCACCCCTCCACTTT | CASSPRDREVHNSPLHF
TRBJ2-7 | . | TRBD2 | TRBV30 | TGTGCCTGGACTGGGCGGGGGGGCCGGAGGTCGCTCGAGCAGTACTTC | CAWTGRGGRRSLEQYF
TRBJ2-5 | . | TRBD2 | TRBV5-8 | TGTGCCAGCCGGACTAGCGGGAGGGAAGAGACCCAGTACTTC | CASRTSGREETQYF
TRBJ1-2 | . | . | TRBV27 | TGTGCCACCGCGACGGGGTTAGCCTATGGCTACACCTTC | CATATGLAYGYTF
TRBJ2-1 | . | TRBD2 | TRBV6-6 | TGTGCCAGCAGACCAAGCGGGGGCGTTCAGTATGAGCAGTTCTTC | CASRPSGGVQYEQFF
TRBJ2-7 | . | . | TRBV19 | TGTGCCAGTAGTATCCAGGGTAGAAATCACGAGCAGTACTTC | CASSIQGRNHEQYF
TRBJ1-1 | few | TRBD1 | TRBV6-5 | TGTGCCAGCAGCAGGGGGAATATGAACACTGAAGCTTTCTTT | CASSRGNMNTEAFF
TRBJ1-5 | . | . | TRBV19 | TGTGCCAGTAGTCTGCCCTCAATATATCAGCCCCAGCATTTT | CASSLPSIYQPQHF
TRBJ1-3 | . | . | TRBV18 | TGTGCCAGCTCCCCCGACAGATCTGGAAACACCATATATTTT | CASSPDRSGNTIYF
TRBJ2-4 | . | . | TRBV2 | TGTGCCAGCAGTGAACAGGGCCGGGAGAACATTCAGTACTTC | CASSEQGRENIQYF
TRBJ1-6 | . | . | TRBV7-9 | TGTGCCAGCAGCCCCGGTCGGTCGGGGTGGGATTCACCCCTCCACTTT | CASSPGRSGWDSPLHF
TRBJ2-7 | . | . | TRBV6-5 | TGTGCCAGCAGTTACTCGTTTTTTGGGAGCTCCTACGAGCAGTACTTC | CASSYSFFGSSYEQYF
TRBJ2-6 | . | . | TRBV5-1 | TGCGCCAGCAGCCCGGACCTCTCTGGGGCCAACGTCCTGACTTTC | CASSPDLSGANVLTF
TRBJ1-2 | . | . | TRBV5-4 | TGTGCCAGCAGCTTGGATCCCATCGCTAACTATGGCTACACCTTC | CASSLDPIANYGYTF
TRBJ2-2 | few | TRBD2 | TRBV10-3 | TGTGCCATCAGTGGAACCCGCGGGGGGCCGAACACCGGGGAGCTGTTTTTT | CAISGTRGGPNTGELFF
TRBJ2-5 | . | . | TRBV2 | TGTGCCAGCAGAGGTGGGGCCCTTGGGAAGACCCAGTACTTC | CASRGGALGKTQYF
TRBJ1-1 | . | . | TRBV6-5 | TGTGCCAGCAGTTGGATCGGTGGCAACACTGAAGCTTTCTTT | CASSWIGGNTEAFF
TRBJ2-7 | . | TRBD1 | TRBV9 | TGTGCCAGCAGCGTCAAGACAGGGTCCTACGAGCAGTACTTC | CASSVKTGSYEQYF
TRBJ1-2 | few | . | TRBV6-5 | TGTGCCAGTAAGACAGCAAACAACTATGGCTACACCTTC | CASKTANNYGYTF
TRBJ2-5 | once | . | TRBV5-1 | TGCGCCAGCAGCTTGCCACAGCCCCAAGAGACCCAGTACTTC | CASSLPQPQETQYF
TRBJ1-1 | once | TRBD1 | TRBV28 | TGTGCCAGCAGTCGATACCAGGGGGCTTCGGTCACTGAAGCTTTCTTT | CASSRYQGASVTEAFF
TRBJ1-2 | once | . | TRBV30 | TGTGCCCACGTACCGGGACATTACGCCAATGGCTACACCTTC | CAHVPGHYANGYTF
TRBJ1-2 | . | . | TRBV30 | TGTGCCTGGAGTGATCAGGGTTGGGGCTACACCTTC | CAWSDQGWGYTF
TRBJ2-7 | . | . | TRBV9 | TGTGCCAGCAGCAAGGGTGGGTCTAACGAGCAGTACTTC | CASSKGGSNEQYF
TRBJ2-1 | . | . | TRBV4-3 | TGCGCCAGCAGCCAAGATGGTGGGTCCTACAATGAGCAGTTCTTC | CASSQDGGSYNEQFF
TRBJ2-2 | once | TRBD2 | TRBV19 | TGTGCCAGTAGACCTAGCGGGAGTGCCGGGGAGCTGTTTTTT | CASRPSGSAGELFF
TRBJ1-2 | . | TRBD1 | TRBV28 | TGTGCCAGCCGGACAGGGGGCCGGAATGGCTACACCTTC | CASRTGGRNGYTF